The rows below give T cell receptor beta chains drawn from one sample of a study of cytomegalovirus exposure and HLA in healthy donors. Only in-frame clones appear in the TCRdb table, and some are missing; sequencing was by immunoSEQ multiplex PCR. The table includes around 99,000 clones, roughly 69% detected once. Input material: PBMCs. The source of these receptors is an older woman in good health and CMV-seropositive. Each CDR3 is given with its conserved first and last residue. A D gene is named only where the DNA matches it firmly. Not all rows give a size; the values are once, few, many and, for expanded clones, a class.

J gene	V gene	D gene	clone size	CDR3 protein	CDR3 DNA
TRBJ1-2	TRBV5-1	TRBD1	-	CASSSGQVNYGYTF	TGCGCCAGCAGCTCGGGACAGGTGAACTATGGCTACACCTTC
TRBJ2-1	TRBV6-5	TRBD2	-	CASREGGGWDEQFF	TGTGCCAGCAGGGAAGGCGGGGGGTGGGATGAGCAGTTCTTC
TRBJ1-3	TRBV5-1	-	-	CASSLGTVSGNTIYF	TGCGCCAGCAGCTTGGGGACAGTCTCTGGAAACACCATATATTTT
TRBJ2-3	TRBV11-2	-	-	CASSFYTDTQYF	TGTGCCAGCAGCTTCTATACGGATACGCAGTATTTT
TRBJ2-1	TRBV11-2	-	-	CASSSSFGYNEQFF	TGTGCCAGCAGCTCTAGTTTTGGGTACAATGAGCAGTTCTTC
TRBJ1-1	TRBV19	-	few	CASSITGPNTEAFF	TGTGCCAGTAGTATAACAGGGCCGAACACTGAAGCTTTCTTT
TRBJ2-7	TRBV13	-	-	CASSGGHSSYEQYF	TGTGCCAGCAGCGGGGGCCATAGCTCCTACGAGCAGTACTTC
TRBJ2-5	TRBV7-2	-	-	CASSFGLETQYF	TGTGCCAGCAGCTTTGGGCTCGAGACCCAGTACTTC
TRBJ2-3	TRBV5-4	-	few	CASSLGLRTHGLKEQYF	TGTGCCAGCAGCTTGGGCCTAAGGACTCACGGCTTGAAGGAGCAGTATTTT
TRBJ2-3	TRBV6-1	TRBD2	once	CASSEAASGGLDTQYF	TGTGCCAGCAGTGAAGCTGCTAGCGGGGGGCTAGATACGCAGTATTTT
TRBJ2-5	TRBV2	TRBD2	-	CASSEAEAGGRKETQYF	TGTGCCAGCAGTGAAGCGGAGGCGGGGGGGAGAAAAGAGACCCAGTACTTC
TRBJ2-5	TRBV7-3	TRBD1	-	CASSSFPGGLETQYF	TGTGCCAGCAGCTCCTTCCCAGGGGGCTTGGAGACCCAGTACTTC
TRBJ2-7	TRBV7-3	-	-	CSSSLSGAEQYF	TGTTCCAGCAGCTTAAGTGGGGCCGAGCAGTACTTC
TRBJ2-2	TRBV7-9	-	-	CASSLEDYNTGELFF	TGTGCCAGCAGCTTAGAGGACTACAACACCGGGGAGCTGTTTTTT
TRBJ2-3	TRBV10-3	TRBD2	once	CAISESIGGGRTDTQYF	TGTGCCATCAGTGAGTCGATAGGCGGGGGGCGAACAGATACGCAGTATTTT
TRBJ1-1	TRBV11-2	-	-	CASSLDSTQGRATEAFF	TGTGCCAGCAGCTTAGATAGCACTCAGGGTCGGGCAACTGAAGCTTTCTTT
TRBJ1-1	TRBV11-2	-	-	CASSPGIRGTEAFF	TGTGCCAGCAGCCCCGGAATCCGGGGGACTGAAGCTTTCTTT
TRBJ1-3	TRBV29-1	-	-	CSVESATAGNTIYF	TGCAGCGTTGAATCGGCGACAGCTGGAAACACCATATATTTT
TRBJ1-5	TRBV4-1	TRBD1	-	CASSRGTGNSNQPQHF	TGCGCCAGCAGCCGCGGGACAGGCAATAGCAATCAGCCCCAGCATTTT
TRBJ1-4	TRBV30	TRBD1	-	CAWSGQGGEKLFF	TGTGCCTGGAGTGGGCAGGGGGGTGAAAAACTGTTTTTT
TRBJ2-7	TRBV11-2	TRBD2	-	CASSLGGGSGKYEQYF	TGTGCCAGCAGCTTAGGAGGGGGTAGCGGGAAGTACGAGCAGTACTTC
TRBJ1-5	TRBV2	-	few	CASSERGSSNQPQHF	TGTGCCAGCAGTGAACGGGGGAGTAGCAATCAGCCCCAGCATTTT
TRBJ2-7	TRBV30	-	once	CAWSVQVRGYEQYF	TGTGCCTGGAGTGTACAGGTCAGGGGCTACGAGCAGTACTTC
TRBJ2-3	TRBV30	-	-	CAWSSRVGKDTQYF	TGTGCCTGGAGTAGCAGGGTTGGCAAGGATACGCAGTATTTT
TRBJ1-1	TRBV18	-	-	CASSVTEGTEAFF	TGTGCCAGCTCCGTTACCGAGGGTACTGAAGCTTTCTTT
TRBJ2-7	TRBV27	-	-	CASSLGRGGHEQYF	TGTGCCAGCAGTTTAGGCCGGGGTGGGCACGAGCAGTACTTC
TRBJ1-2	TRBV6-1	-	-	CASSEAPSGFYGYTF	TGTGCCAGCAGTGAAGCGCCGTCGGGATTCTATGGCTACACCTTC
TRBJ1-4	TRBV4-3	TRBD1	-	CASSPRQGAYEKLFF	TGCGCCAGCAGCCCAAGACAGGGGGCGTATGAAAAACTGTTTTTT
TRBJ1-1	TRBV29-1	TRBD1	-	CSSDRMNTEAFF	TGCAGCTCGGACAGGATGAACACTGAAGCTTTCTTT
TRBJ1-6	TRBV5-8	TRBD1	few	CASSPGTGSSSPLHF	TGTGCCAGCAGCCCCGGGACAGGCTCTTCCTCACCCCTCCACTTT
TRBJ2-3	TRBV6-5	-	-	CASSGAAVGTDTQYF	TGTGCCAGCAGTGGGGCGGCCGTAGGTACAGATACGCAGTATTTT
TRBJ1-2	TRBV18	TRBD1	medium-sized	CASSPPGQAAYGYTF	TGTGCCAGCTCCCCCCCGGGACAGGCCGCTTATGGCTACACCTTC
TRBJ2-1	TRBV5-1	TRBD1	-	CASSLVQGASNEQFF	TGCGCCAGCAGCTTGGTCCAGGGGGCGAGCAATGAGCAGTTCTTC
TRBJ1-3	TRBV29-1	-	-	CSAWEASGNTIYF	TGCAGCGCCTGGGAGGCTTCGGGAAACACCATATATTTT
TRBJ1-4	TRBV30	TRBD1	-	CAWSRTGLREKLFF	TGTGCCTGGAGTCGGACAGGCTTACGGGAAAAACTGTTTTTT
TRBJ2-7	TRBV4-3	-	-	CASSPQAGLIDEQYF	TGCGCCAGCAGCCCGCAGGCAGGCTTGATCGACGAGCAGTACTTC
TRBJ1-2	TRBV25-1	-	-	CASSAQGRKGYTF	TGTGCCAGCAGTGCACAGGGTAGGAAGGGCTACACCTTC
TRBJ1-3	TRBV5-1	TRBD1	-	CASSTGPYDRDTIYF	TGCGCCAGCAGCACCGGACCGTACGACAGGGACACCATATATTTT
TRBJ1-2	TRBV7-8	TRBD1	-	CASSLGGQGFKYGYTF	TGTGCCAGCAGCTTAGGGGGACAGGGATTTAAGTATGGCTACACCTTC
TRBJ1-5	TRBV19	TRBD1	-	CASSVGQAYNQPQHF	TGTGCCAGTAGTGTTGGACAGGCATACAATCAGCCCCAGCATTTT
TRBJ1-1	TRBV30	-	-	CAWSPPRRPQEAFF	TGTGCCTGGAGTCCCCCCCGGAGACCCCAGGAAGCTTTCTTT
TRBJ1-5	TRBV27	-	-	CASSLSPGNGQPQHF	TGTGCCAGCAGTTTAAGTCCAGGGAACGGGCAGCCCCAGCATTTT
TRBJ2-7	TRBV5-1	-	once	CASSLVGGTFDEQYF	TGCGCCAGCAGCTTGGTCGGCGGGACCTTTGACGAGCAGTACTTC
TRBJ1-1	TRBV10-3	-	-	CAIKGTGPNTEAFF	TGTGCCATCAAGGGAACAGGGCCCAACACTGAAGCTTTCTTT
TRBJ2-3	TRBV14	-	few	CASSQDLGGTQYF	TGTGCCAGCAGCCAAGATCTCGGAGGGACGCAGTATTTT
TRBJ1-2	TRBV19	TRBD1	-	CASSTKTGAAYGYTF	TGTGCCAGTAGTACAAAGACAGGGGCGGCCTATGGCTACACCTTC
TRBJ2-1	TRBV6-1	-	-	CASSGRDEQFF	TGTGCCAGCAGCGGCCGGGATGAGCAGTTCTTC
TRBJ1-4	TRBV5-1	TRBD1	-	CASSRTGKTNEKLFF	TGCGCCAGCAGCCGGACAGGGAAAACTAATGAAAAACTGTTTTTT
TRBJ2-7	TRBV10-3	TRBD1	once	CAISVDRVHEQYF	TGTGCCATCAGTGTGGACAGGGTCCACGAGCAGTACTTC
TRBJ1-1	TRBV5-1	-	-	CASSLWSISTNTEAFF	TGCGCCAGCAGCTTGTGGTCTATAAGTACGAACACTGAAGCTTTCTTT